This T cell receptor (beta chain) derives from a study of human thymus T cells (dated by TCRdb to about 2020). General notes on the study: The study characterized TCR alpha and beta repertoires from eight infant thymus samples and a few related peripheral blood samples. The cohort included six male and a couple of female infants, with donor ages spanning 7 to 244 days.

Overall results and qualifications from the work: On average, thymus samples gave roughly 800,000 unique TCRB clonotypes, whereas blood samples gave roughly 84,000. Biased V and J gene segment usage appeared to be present in both thymic and peripheral blood repertoires.

Turning to this clone: What this receptor recognizes is not known. No qualities accompany the bases; no much larger clone lies one base away.

In Finland, the donors were immunologically healthy infants who were having open corrective cardiac surgery for congenital heart defects. For four of the eight donors, a small about 0.5-1 mL aliquot of peripheral blood was collected during surgery. Genomic DNA from blood samples was extracted from all available leukocytes rather than from a fixed cell number. ACK lysis buffer was used to clear erythrocytes from the blood, and the leukocytes were then kept as pellets at -70 degrees C. A QIAsymphony instrument was used to extract genomic DNA from frozen cell pellets. Using the immunoSEQ multiplex PCR assay, the TCRB and TCRAD loci were amplified from a standardized quantity of quality-controlled genomic DNA. The V(D)J region was spanned by amplicons of a length sufficient to cover the CDR3 and to identify V and J genes. Through the commercial immunoSEQ service, the amplicons were sequenced on an Illumina platform. The study's own analysis went as follows. Primer bias and sequencing errors were corrected using previously described methods, and TCRAD and TCRB definitions followed the IMGT database. The repertoires were analysed using immunoSEQ Analyzer 3.0 and VDJTools for basic statistics, V/J segment usage, diversity estimates, rarefaction and pairwise overlap. Chao1, ChaoE, Efron-Thisted, Shannon and inverse Simpson indices were used to estimate diversity, which was also estimated on datasets down-sampled to the smallest sample. For repertoire overlap, CDR3 nucleotide sequence, V gene and J gene had to match strictly, and clustering was done by Jaccard-based multidimensional scaling. As stored in TCRdb, this immuneACCESS dataset retains in-frame rearrangements with V and J assigned. A fraction of the clones does not appear; measured against another copy, unresolved V genes explain less than half of the discrepancy, and the remainder lacks a known reason. V, J and clone size were drawn from that table, and D and trimming were deduced from the DNA. Within this sample are about 50,000 clones, with roughly 94% of them counted one time only. The top ten hold 0.15% to 0.2% of the sample.

The germline V gene provides CDR1 MDHEN and CDR2 SYDVKM. Measured from the cysteine to the phenylalanine, the CDR3 is 15 residues long. Kept here is only the CDR3 DNA, which spans 45 bases and is read in frame from base 1. From V the trimming removes 6 bases and from J it removes 2 bases, while the gene matches leave 3 bases of the junction unaccounted for. The V gene is TRBV28 and the J gene is TRBJ2-1, with TRBD2 matching 11 junction bases. The sequencing sample was made of blood. The sequence came from a girl in the first two years of life with a congenital heart defect but otherwise immunologically healthy. The CDR3 protein: CASRGLAEPYNEQFF. The DNA is TGTGCCAGCAGGGGACTAGCGGAGCCCTACAATGAGCAGTTCTTC.